Reported below is one T cell receptor (beta chain). What it recognizes is unknown. Primers included in the PCR were 60 Vbeta and 13 Jbeta primers. TCRdb's table, derived via immunoSEQ multiplex PCR, lists solely in-frame clones and lacks some. The sample contains around 130,000 clones, roughly four fifths of which appear only once. The CDR3 is 17 amino acids. From germline, CDR1 is LGHNA and CDR2 YSLEER. V lost 0 bases and J lost 0, with 15 bases in between. This sample is drawn from a study of cytomegalovirus exposure and HLA in healthy donors. General observations from the study: Productive status was seen about 87% or about 30% of the time for most TCR beta V segments in an earlier analysis.

Healthy bone marrow donors supplied every sample. The study sampled nominally healthy donors, though unrecorded immune exposures were likely. V is TRBV4-3 and J is TRBJ2-7, with D possibly being TRBD2 (5 bases). This TCR was recovered from a man aged 25 to 45 in good health and CMV-seronegative. The sequenced sample was PBMCs. CDR3 sequence (DNA): TGCGCCAGCAGCCAAGATTCCCTCCGGGGTTACTCCTACGAGCAGTACTTC. It codes for CASSQDSLRGYSYEQYF.